This TCR beta chain originates from a study of cytomegalovirus exposure and HLA in healthy donors. The PCR employed 60 Vbeta primers together with 13 Jbeta primers. The protocol was immunoSEQ multiplex PCR, while the TCRdb copy is restricted to in-frame clones and leaves out a portion. Here the sample spans around 150,000 clones, 75% to 80% being singletons. Donors counted as nominally healthy when sampled, yet unrecorded immune exposures were likely. This CDR3 contains 13 residues. Trimming at V came to 8 bases and at J to 4 bases, leaving 8 bases not matched to a gene. Per the germline V gene, CDR1 is SQVTM and CDR2 is ANQGSEA.

This TCR came from a woman in her thirties or forties in good health and CMV-seropositive. The sample was PBMCs. This sequence joins TRBV29-1 and TRBJ2-5; 9 positions agree with TRBD2. The DNA for the CDR3 is TGCAGCACGATGGCGGGAGGGCGAGAGACCCAGTACTTC. Amino acid sequence: CSTMAGGRETQYF. Combining the CDR3 with reference TRBV29-1 and TRBJ2-5 gives the whole variable domain SAVISQKPSRDICQRGTSLTIQCQVDSQVTMMFWYRQQPGQSLTLIATANQGSEATYESGFVIDKFPISRPNLTFSTLTVSNMSPEDSSIYLCSTMAGGRETQYFGPGTRLLVL.